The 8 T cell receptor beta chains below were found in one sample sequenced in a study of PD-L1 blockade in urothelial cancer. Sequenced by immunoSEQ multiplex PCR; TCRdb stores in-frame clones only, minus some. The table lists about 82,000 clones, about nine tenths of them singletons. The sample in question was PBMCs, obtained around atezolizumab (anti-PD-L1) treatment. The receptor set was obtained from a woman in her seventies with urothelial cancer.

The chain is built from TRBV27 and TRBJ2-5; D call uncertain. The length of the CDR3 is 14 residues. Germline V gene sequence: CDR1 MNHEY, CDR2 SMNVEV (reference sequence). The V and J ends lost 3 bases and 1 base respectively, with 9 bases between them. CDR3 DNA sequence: TGTGCCAGCAGTTTCTCAGGAATCCAAGAGACCCAGTACTTC. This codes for CASSFSGIQETQYF.

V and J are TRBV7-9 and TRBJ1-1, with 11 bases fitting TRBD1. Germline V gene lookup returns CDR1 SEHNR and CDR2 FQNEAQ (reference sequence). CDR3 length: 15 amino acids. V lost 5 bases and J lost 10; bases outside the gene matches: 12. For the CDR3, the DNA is TGTGCCAGCAGCCCAGGCCGGACAGGGGGCGAAGGAGCTTTCTTT. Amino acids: CASSPGRTGGEGAFF.

For the CDR3, the DNA is TGTGCCAGCAGCTTGGGGGGGAACGACCAAGAGACCCAGTACTTC. As protein: CASSLGGNDQETQYF. The J gene is TRBJ2-5, the V gene TRBV7-6; the match to TRBD2 covers 7 bases. CDR3 size: 15 residues. With 3 bases clipped from V and 0 bases from J, the junction kept 4 bases outside the gene matches. Germline CDR1 is SGHVS and CDR2 is FNYEAQ. Combining the CDR3 with reference TRBV7-6 and TRBJ2-5 gives the whole variable domain GAGVSQSPRYKVTKRGQDVALRCDPISGHVSLYWYRQALGQGPEFLTYFNYEAQQDKSGLPNDRFSAERPEGSISTLTIQRTEQRDSAMYRCASSLGGNDQETQYFGPGTRLLVL.

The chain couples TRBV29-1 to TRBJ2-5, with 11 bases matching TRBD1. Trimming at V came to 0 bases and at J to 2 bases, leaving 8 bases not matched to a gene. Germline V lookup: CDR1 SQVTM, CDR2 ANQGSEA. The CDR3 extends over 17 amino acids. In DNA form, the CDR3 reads TGCAGCGTTGAAGATCAAGGACAGGGGGCCGCACAAGAGACCCAGTACTTC. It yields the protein CSVEDQGQGAAQETQYF.

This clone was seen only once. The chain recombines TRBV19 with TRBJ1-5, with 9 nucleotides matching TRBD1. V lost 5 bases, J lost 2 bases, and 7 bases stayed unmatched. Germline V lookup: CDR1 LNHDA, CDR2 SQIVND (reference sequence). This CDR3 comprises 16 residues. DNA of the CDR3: TGTGCCAGTAGTTCTAGGACAGGGGACGGCAATCAGCCCCAGCATTTT. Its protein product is CASSSRTGDGNQPQHF. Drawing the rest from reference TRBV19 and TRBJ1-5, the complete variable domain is DGGITQSPKYLFRKEGQNVTLSCEQNLNHDAMYWYRQDPGQGLRLIYYSQIVNDFQKGDIAEGYSVSREKKESFPLTVTSAQKNPTAFYLCASSSRTGDGNQPQHFGDGTRLSIL.

CDR3 nucleotides: TGTGCCAGCAGCTCCGAATTCCGGACAGGACTGGGGACTGAAGCTTTCTTT. Protein: CASSSEFRTGLGTEAFF. The chain carries TRBV11-2 and TRBJ1-1, with 7 bases lining up with TRBD1. The CDR3 loop spans 17 amino acids. Unmatched junction bases numbered 16, after V lost 4 bases and J lost 5 bases. CDR1 is SGHAT and CDR2 is FQNNGV in the germline V gene.

The CDR3 coding sequence is TGCGCCAGCAGCTACTCGGGACAGGGGGCGACTGAAGCTTTCTTT. Protein: CASSYSGQGATEAFF. The chain combines TRBV5-1 with TRBJ1-1, with TRBD1 matching 12 bases. V dropped 3 bases and J dropped 5; count of bases not matched to a gene: 5. This CDR3 contains 15 residues. The germline V gene has CDR1 SGHRS and CDR2 YFSETQ.

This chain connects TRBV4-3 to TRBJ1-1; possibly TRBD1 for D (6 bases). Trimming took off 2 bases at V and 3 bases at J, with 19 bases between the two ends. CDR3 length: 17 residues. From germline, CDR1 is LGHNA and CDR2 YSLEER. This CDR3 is CASSQLSYREGDTEAFF. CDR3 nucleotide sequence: TGCGCCAGCAGCCAACTATCCTACAGGGAAGGGGACACTGAAGCTTTCTTT.